The subject of this entry is one T cell receptor beta chain. Its matching antigen is unknown. Trimming took 5 bases from V and 10 from J; bases not matched to a gene: 16. This CDR3 has 15 residues. Germline V gene data show CDR1 as SGHTA and CDR2 as FQGNSA. The sample belongs to a study of T cell repertoires in cytomegalovirus infection. Study-wide context: HLA-B-restricted CMV epitopes that are well studied, plus recently identified HLA-C-restricted ones, were used by the study. Public TCR beta signatures marked donors with CMV infection and the matching HLA. Study-wide findings and caveats: HLA-C-restricted, CMV-specific TCR beta clonotypes were dominant ex vivo.

TCRdb called the reads again in MiXCR, with one record for every CDR3 protein. The table lists approximately 260,000 distinct CDR3 sequences, less than 25% of them singletons. J is TRBJ1-1 and V is TRBV7-2; 7 bases are shared with TRBD1. The clonotype was recovered from a human donor in good health (CMV status not recorded). Some clones in this sample may be carry-over from other donors' samples. The starting material was cultured PBMCs, obtained from culture after CMV antigen stimulation. CDR3 in DNA: TGTGCCAGCAGCCCCAACGGCGACAGGGCAACTTCAGCTTTCTTT. Residues: CASSPNGDRATSAFF.